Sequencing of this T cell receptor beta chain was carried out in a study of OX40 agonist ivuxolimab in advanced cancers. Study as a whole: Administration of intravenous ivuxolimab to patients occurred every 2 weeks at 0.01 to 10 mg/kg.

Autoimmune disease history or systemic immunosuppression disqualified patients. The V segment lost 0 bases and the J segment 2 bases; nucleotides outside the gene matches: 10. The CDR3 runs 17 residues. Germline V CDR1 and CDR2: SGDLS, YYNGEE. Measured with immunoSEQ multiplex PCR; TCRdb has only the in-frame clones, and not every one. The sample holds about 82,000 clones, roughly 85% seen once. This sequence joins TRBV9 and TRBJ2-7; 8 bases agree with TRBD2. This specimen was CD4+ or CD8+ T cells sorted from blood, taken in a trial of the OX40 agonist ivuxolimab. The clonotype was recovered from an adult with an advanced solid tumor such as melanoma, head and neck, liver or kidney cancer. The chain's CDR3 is CASSVAGGSGPPYEQYF. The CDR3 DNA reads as TGTGCCAGCAGCGTAGCGGGAGGGTCAGGACCTCCCTACGAGCAGTACTTC.